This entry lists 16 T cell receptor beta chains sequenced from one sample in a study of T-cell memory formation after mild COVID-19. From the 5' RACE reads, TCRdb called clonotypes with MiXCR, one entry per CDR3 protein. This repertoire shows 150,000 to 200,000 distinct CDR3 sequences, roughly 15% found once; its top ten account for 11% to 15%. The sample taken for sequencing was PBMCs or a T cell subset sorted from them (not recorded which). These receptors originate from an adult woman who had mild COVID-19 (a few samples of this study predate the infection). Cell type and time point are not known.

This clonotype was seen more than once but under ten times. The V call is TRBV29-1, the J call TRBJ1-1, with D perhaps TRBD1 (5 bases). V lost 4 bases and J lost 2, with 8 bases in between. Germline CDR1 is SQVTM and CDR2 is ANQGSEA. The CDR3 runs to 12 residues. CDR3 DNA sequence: TGCAGCGTTGGCAGGGACAACACTGAAGCTTTCTTT. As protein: CSVGRDNTEAFF.

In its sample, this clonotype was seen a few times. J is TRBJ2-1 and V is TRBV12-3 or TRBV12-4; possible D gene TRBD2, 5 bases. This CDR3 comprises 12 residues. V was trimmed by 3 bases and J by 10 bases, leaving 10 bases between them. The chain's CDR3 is CASSFHGEEQFF. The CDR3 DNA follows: TGTGCCAGCAGTTTCCATGGGGAGGAGCAGTTCTTC.

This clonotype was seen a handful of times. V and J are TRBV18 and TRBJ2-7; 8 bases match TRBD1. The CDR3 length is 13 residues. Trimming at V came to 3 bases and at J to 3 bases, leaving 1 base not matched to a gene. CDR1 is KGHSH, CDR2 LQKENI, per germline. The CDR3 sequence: CASSPGQDYEQYF. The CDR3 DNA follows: TGTGCCAGCTCACCGGGACAGGACTACGAGCAGTACTTC. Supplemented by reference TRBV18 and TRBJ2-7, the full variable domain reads NAGVMQNPRHLVRRRGQEARLRCSPMKGHSHVYWYRQLPEEGLKFMVYLQKENIIDESGMPKERFSAEFPKEGPSILRIQQVVRGDSAAYFCASSPGQDYEQYFGPGTRLTVT.

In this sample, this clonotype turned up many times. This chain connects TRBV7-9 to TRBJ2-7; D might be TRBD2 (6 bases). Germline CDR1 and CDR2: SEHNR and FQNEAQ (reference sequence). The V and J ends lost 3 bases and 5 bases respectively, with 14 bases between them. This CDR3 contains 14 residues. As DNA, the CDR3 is TGTGCCAGCAGCTTTACCGGGACTTTAGACGAGCAGTACTTC. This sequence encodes CASSFTGTLDEQYF.

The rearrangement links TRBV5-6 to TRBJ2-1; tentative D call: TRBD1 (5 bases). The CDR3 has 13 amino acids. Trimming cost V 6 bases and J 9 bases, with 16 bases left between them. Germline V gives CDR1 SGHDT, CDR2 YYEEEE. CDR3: CASIGFRAAEQFF. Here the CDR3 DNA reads TGTGCCAGCATCGGCTTCAGGGCGGCTGAGCAGTTCTTC. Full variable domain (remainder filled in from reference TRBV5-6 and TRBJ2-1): DAGVTQSPTHLIKTRGQQVTLRCSPKSGHDTVSWYQQALGQGPQFIFQYYEEEERQRGNFPDRFSGHQFPNYSSELNVNALLLGDSALYLCASIGFRAAEQFFGPGTRLTVL.

In nucleotides, the CDR3 is TGCGCCAGCAGCCCAGTAGAGACTAGCTCCTACAATGAGCAGTTCTTC. Its protein product is CASSPVETSSYNEQFF. The rearrangement joins TRBV4-3 to TRBJ2-1; TRBD2 is a possible D gene (6 bases). Germline CDR1 reads LGHNA; CDR2 reads YSLEER. The V end was cut by 4 bases, the J end by 0 bases, with 13 bases between. This CDR3 is built from 16 residues.

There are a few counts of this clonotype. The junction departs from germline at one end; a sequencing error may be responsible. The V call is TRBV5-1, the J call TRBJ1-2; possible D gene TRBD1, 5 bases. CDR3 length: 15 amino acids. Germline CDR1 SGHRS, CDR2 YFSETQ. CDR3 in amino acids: CSSSLAAGTVYGYTF. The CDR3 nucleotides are TGCTCCAGCAGCTTGGCTGCAGGGACGGTCTATGGCTACACCTTC.

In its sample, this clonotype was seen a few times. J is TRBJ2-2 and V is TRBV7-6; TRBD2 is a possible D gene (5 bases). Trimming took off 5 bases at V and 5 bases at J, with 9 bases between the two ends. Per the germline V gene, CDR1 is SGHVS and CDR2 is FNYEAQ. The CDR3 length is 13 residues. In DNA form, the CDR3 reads TGTGCCAGCAGCCCGAGGGTTACCGGGGAGCTGTTTTTT. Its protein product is CASSPRVTGELFF.

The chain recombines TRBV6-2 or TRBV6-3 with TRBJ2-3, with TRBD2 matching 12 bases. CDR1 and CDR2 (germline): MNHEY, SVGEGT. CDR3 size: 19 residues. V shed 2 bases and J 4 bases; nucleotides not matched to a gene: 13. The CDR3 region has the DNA TGTGCCAGCAGTTACAAAGATACCACGACTAGCGGGAGCCCAGATACGCAGTATTTT. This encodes CASSYKDTTTSGSPDTQYF.

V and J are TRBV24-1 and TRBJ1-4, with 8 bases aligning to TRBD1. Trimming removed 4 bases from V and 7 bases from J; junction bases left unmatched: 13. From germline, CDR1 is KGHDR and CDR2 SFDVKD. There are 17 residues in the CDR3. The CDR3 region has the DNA TGTGCCACCAGTGACCCTCTCGAGGCAGGGGGCCTTGAAAAACTGTTTTTT. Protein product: CATSDPLEAGGLEKLFF.

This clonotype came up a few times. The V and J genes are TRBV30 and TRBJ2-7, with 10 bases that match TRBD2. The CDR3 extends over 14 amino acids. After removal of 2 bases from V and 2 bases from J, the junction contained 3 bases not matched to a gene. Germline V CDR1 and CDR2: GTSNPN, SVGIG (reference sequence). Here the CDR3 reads CAWSWTSGAYEQYF. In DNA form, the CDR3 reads TGTGCCTGGAGTTGGACTAGCGGAGCCTACGAGCAGTACTTC.

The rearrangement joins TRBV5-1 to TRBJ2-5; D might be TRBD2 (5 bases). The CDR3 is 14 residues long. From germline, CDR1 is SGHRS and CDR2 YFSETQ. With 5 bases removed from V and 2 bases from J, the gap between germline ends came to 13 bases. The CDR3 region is CASRLKSGQETQYF. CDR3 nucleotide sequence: TGCGCCAGCAGACTAAAATCGGGACAAGAGACCCAGTACTTC.

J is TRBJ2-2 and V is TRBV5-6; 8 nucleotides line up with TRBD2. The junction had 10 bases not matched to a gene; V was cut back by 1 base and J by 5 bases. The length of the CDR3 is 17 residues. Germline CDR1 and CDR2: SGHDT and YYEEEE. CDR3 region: CASSLPILAVGTGELFF. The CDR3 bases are TGTGCCAGCAGCTTGCCCATACTAGCGGTGGGGACCGGGGAGCTGTTTTTT.

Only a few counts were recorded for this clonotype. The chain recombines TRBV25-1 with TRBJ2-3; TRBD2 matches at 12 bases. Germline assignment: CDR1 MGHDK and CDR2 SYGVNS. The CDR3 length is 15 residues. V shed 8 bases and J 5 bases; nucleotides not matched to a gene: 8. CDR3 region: CASGLAGGMGDTQYF. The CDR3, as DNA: TGTGCCAGCGGGCTAGCGGGGGGGATGGGAGATACGCAGTATTTT.

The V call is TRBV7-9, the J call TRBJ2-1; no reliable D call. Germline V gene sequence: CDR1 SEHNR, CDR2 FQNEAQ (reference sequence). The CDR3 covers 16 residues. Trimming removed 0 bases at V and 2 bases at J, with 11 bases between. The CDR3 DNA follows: TGTGCCAGCAGCTTAGCGTTGGCGTGGACCTACAATGAGCAGTTCTTC. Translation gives CASSLALAWTYNEQFF.

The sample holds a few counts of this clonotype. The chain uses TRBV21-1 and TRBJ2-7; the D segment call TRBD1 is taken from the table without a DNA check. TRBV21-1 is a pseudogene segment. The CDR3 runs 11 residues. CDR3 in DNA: TGTGCCAGCTGGACATTCTACGAGCAGTACTTC. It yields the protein CASWTFYEQYF.